A single sample is the source of the 10 T cell receptor beta chains below, sequenced in a study of cytomegalovirus exposure and HLA in healthy donors (dated by TCRdb to about 2017). The library was obtained by the immunoSEQ multiplex PCR assay. Drawn from immuneACCESS, this table holds only the in-frame rearrangements with V and J called that TCRdb kept. Clones are partly lost; checked studies trace under half to an unresolved V gene and leave the rest unexplained. This sample gives some 70,000 clones in total; around four fifths of them show up just once. Of the sample, less than 3% falls within the top ten clones. The specimen sequenced was PBMCs. All receptors come from a man aged 30-40 years in good health and CMV-seronegative.

As DNA, the CDR3 is TGTGCCAGCAGCTCGACCCGGGATCAGCCCCAGCATTTT. Its protein is CASSSTRDQPQHF. The genes are TRBV7-2 and TRBJ1-5; D not resolved. V lost 4 bases and J 5 bases, leaving 9 bases between the germline ends. Per the germline V gene, CDR1 is SGHTA and CDR2 is FQGNSA. The CDR3 runs 13 residues.

CDR3 region: CASSLSRATNEKLFF. For the CDR3, the DNA is TGCGCCAGCAGCTTGTCCAGGGCAACTAATGAAAAACTGTTTTTT. The chain has TRBV5-1 and TRBJ1-4; D possibly corresponds to TRBD1 (5 bases). This CDR3 is built from 15 residues. Trimming cost V 1 base and J 0 bases, with 7 bases left between them. Germline-derived CDR1 and CDR2 are SGHRS and YFSETQ.

This clone has a single count. This chain joins TRBV28 and TRBJ1-3; D is possibly TRBD1 (5 bases). This CDR3 is 13 amino acids long. The V end lost 5 bases, the J end lost 5 bases, and 10 bases lay between the germline ends. Germline loops: CDR1 MDHEN, CDR2 SYDVKM. The CDR3: CASSQGSRNTIYF. The CDR3 nucleotides are TGTGCCAGCAGTCAGGGATCGCGAAACACCATATATTTT.

The chain recombines TRBV19 with TRBJ1-5, with D possibly being TRBD1 (6 bases). Germline-derived CDR1 and CDR2 are LNHDA and SQIVND (reference sequence). This CDR3 is built from 12 residues. V was shortened by 7 bases and J by 5 bases, with 9 bases between the two germline ends. CDR3 protein: CASNYRDQPQHF. The CDR3 region has the DNA TGTGCCAGTAACTACAGGGATCAGCCCCAGCATTTT.

The J gene is TRBJ1-2, the V gene TRBV7-9, with D hard to call. V lost 6 bases, J lost 8 bases, and 10 bases lay in between. CDR1 and CDR2 (germline): SEHNR, FQNEAQ (reference sequence). The CDR3 is 11 amino acids. The CDR3 DNA sequence: TGTGCCAGCAGACTATCACGGGGCTACACCTTC. Encoded protein: CASRLSRGYTF.

This clone has just a few counts. This chain links TRBV29-1 with TRBJ2-7; TRBD1 aligns across 8 bases. The CDR3 has 13 residues. Trimming cost V 5 bases and J 4 bases; bases outside gene matches: 7. Per germline, CDR1 SQVTM and CDR2 ANQGSEA. As DNA, the CDR3 is TGCAGCGTTTATCAGGGGGCGGGATACGAGCAGTACTTC. It is translated as CSVYQGAGYEQYF.

The chain carries TRBV6-1 and TRBJ1-5, with D possibly matching TRBD1 (6 bases). Trimming left V 6 bases short and J 3 bases short, with 18 bases between. The germline V gene encodes CDR1 MNHNS and CDR2 SASEGT. This CDR3 is built from 16 residues. The CDR3: CASRENDRSPNQPQHF. CDR3 DNA sequence: TGTGCCAGCAGGGAAAATGACAGGTCCCCCAATCAGCCCCAGCATTTT.

The genes are TRBV18 and TRBJ2-5; TRBD1 matches at 8 bases. There are 15 residues in the CDR3. With 3 bases clipped from V and 4 bases from J, the junction kept 7 bases outside the gene matches. Germline assignment: CDR1 KGHSH and CDR2 LQKENI. This CDR3 is CASSPVTGVTETQYF. The CDR3, as DNA: TGTGCCAGCTCACCGGTGACAGGGGTGACAGAGACCCAGTACTTC.

The chain carries TRBV7-9 and TRBJ1-2; D gene ambiguous. Germline assignment: CDR1 SEHNR and CDR2 FQNEAQ (reference sequence). V lost 3 bases and J 3 bases, leaving 8 bases between the germline ends. There are 13 residues in the CDR3. CDR3 sequence (DNA): TGTGCCAGCAGCTTTAACAGTGACTATGGCTACACCTTC. Translating it yields CASSFNSDYGYTF.

The V gene is TRBV7-6, the J gene TRBJ2-3, with 14 positions matching TRBD2. This CDR3 has 21 residues. Germline loops: CDR1 SGHVS, CDR2 FNYEAQ. Losses at the gene ends were 5 bases for V and 0 bases for J; bases not matched to a gene: 16. DNA of the CDR3: TGTGCCAGCAGCCACTCTATGACTAGCGGGGGGGACCAATCTAGCACAGATACGCAGTATTTT. Translated, it gives CASSHSMTSGGDQSSTDTQYF.